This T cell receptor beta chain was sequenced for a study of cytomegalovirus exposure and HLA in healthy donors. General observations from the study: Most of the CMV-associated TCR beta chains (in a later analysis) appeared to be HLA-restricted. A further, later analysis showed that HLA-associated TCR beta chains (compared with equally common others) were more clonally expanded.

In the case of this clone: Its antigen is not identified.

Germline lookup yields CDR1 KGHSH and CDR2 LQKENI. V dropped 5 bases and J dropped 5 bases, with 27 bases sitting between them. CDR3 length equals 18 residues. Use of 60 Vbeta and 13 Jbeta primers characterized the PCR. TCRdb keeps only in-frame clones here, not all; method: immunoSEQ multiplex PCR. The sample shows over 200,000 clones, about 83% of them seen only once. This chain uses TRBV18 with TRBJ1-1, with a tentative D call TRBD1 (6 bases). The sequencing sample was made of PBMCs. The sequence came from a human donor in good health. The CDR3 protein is CASSLRQESVRLRTEAFF. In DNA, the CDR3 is TGTGCCAGCTCATTACGACAGGAAAGTGTGCGATTACGGACTGAAGCTTTCTTT.